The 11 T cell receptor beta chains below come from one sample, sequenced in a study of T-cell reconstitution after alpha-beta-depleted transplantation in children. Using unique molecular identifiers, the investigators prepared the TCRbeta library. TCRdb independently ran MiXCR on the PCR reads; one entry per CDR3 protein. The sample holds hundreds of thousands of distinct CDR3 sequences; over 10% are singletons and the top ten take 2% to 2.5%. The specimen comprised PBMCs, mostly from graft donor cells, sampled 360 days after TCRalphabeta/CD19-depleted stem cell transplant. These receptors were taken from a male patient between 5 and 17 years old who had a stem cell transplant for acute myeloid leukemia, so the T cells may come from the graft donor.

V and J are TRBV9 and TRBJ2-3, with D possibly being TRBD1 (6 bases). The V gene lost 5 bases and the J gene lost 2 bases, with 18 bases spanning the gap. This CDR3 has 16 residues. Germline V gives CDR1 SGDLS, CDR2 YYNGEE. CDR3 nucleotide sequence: TGTGCCAGCAGTCAAAACGCAGGGGAGCCCACAGATACGCAGTATTTT. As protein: CASSQNAGEPTDTQYF.

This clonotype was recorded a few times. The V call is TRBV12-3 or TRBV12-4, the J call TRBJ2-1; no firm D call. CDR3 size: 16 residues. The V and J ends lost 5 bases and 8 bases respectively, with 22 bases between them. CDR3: CASSPQLVAPGDEQFF. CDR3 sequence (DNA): TGTGCCAGCAGTCCCCAATTGGTCGCCCCTGGCGATGAGCAGTTCTTC.

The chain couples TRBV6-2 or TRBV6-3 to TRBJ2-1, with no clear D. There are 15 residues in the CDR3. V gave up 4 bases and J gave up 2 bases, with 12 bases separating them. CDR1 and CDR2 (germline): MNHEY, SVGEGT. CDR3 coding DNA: TGTGCCAGCAGTTCCTTCAAAGGCCCCTACAATGAGCAGTTCTTC. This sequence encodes CASSSFKGPYNEQFF.

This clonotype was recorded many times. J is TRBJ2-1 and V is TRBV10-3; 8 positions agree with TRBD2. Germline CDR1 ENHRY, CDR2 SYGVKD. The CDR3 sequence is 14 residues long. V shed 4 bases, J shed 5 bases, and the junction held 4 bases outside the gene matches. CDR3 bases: TGTGCCATCAGTGGGCTAGCGGGCCACAATGAGCAGTTCTTC. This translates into CAISGLAGHNEQFF.

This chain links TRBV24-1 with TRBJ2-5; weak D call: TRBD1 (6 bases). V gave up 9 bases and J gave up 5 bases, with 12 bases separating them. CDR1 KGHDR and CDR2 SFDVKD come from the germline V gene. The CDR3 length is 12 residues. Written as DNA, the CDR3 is TGTGCCACCGGGACACCCACGGAGACCCAGTACTTC. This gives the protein CATGTPTETQYF.

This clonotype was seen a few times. The CDR3 is CASSFSTLTYEQYF. CDR3 bases: TGTGCCAGCAGTTTCTCAACTCTAACCTACGAGCAGTACTTC. This chain uses TRBV27 with TRBJ2-7, with D unresolved. V gave up 3 bases and J gave up 2 bases, with 11 bases separating them. Germline loops: CDR1 MNHEY, CDR2 SMNVEV (reference sequence). This CDR3 has 14 amino acids.

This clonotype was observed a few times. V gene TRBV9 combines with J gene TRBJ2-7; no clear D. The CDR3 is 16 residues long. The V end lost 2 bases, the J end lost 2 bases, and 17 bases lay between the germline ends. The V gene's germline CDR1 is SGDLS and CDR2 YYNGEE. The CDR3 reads CASSVREDDLPYEQYF. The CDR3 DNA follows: TGTGCCAGCAGCGTGCGCGAGGACGACCTTCCCTACGAGCAGTACTTC.

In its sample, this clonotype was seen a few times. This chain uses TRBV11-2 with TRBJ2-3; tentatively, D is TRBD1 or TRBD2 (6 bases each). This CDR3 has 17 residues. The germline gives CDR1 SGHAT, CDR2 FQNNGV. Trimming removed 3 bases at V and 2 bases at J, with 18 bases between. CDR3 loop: CASSFPSGGPSTDTQYF. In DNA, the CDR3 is TGTGCCAGCAGCTTCCCCTCCGGGGGCCCCTCCACAGATACGCAGTATTTT.

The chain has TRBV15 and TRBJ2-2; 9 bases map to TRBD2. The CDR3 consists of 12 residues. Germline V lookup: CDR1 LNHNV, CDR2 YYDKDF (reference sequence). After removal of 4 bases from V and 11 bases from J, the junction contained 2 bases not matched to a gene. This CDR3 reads CATSTLAGELFF. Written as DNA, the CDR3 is TGTGCCACCAGCACACTAGCGGGCGAGCTGTTTTTT.

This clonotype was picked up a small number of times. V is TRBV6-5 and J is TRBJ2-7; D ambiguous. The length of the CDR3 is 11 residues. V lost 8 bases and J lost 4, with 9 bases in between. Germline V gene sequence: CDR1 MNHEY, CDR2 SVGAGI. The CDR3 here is CASYSGYEQYF. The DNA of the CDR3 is TGTGCCAGCTACTCCGGGTACGAGCAGTACTTC.

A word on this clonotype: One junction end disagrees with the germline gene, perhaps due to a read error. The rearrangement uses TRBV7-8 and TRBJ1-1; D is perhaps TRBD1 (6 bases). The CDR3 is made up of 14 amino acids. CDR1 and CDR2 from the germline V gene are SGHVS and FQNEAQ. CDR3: CATSLHRENTEAFF. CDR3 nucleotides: TGTGCCACCAGCTTGCACAGGGAGAACACTGAAGCTTTCTTT.